The clone carrying this T cell receptor beta chain was detected many times. What it recognizes is unknown. This sample stems from a study of breast tumors, draining lymph nodes, adjacent tissues. General study results and limits: That most tumor T cells come from lymph nodes remained unproven. Tumors had less TCR diversity than lymph nodes, more than nontumor tissue. Tumor and nontumor repertoires were significantly more similar in luminal-like than in basal-like breast cancer.

TCRdb passed the multiplex PCR reads through MiXCR, listing each CDR3 protein once. The data contain fewer than 200,000 distinct CDR3 sequences, roughly 30% of them singletons. Samples came from axillary lymph nodes draining the breast cancer. The length of the CDR3 is 13 residues. The V and J ends lost 6 bases and 7 bases respectively, with 15 bases between them. The germline V gene has CDR1 SGHTA and CDR2 FQGTGA. This TCR derives from a female donor with breast cancer. Some clones in this sample may be carry-over from other donors' samples. The rearrangement links TRBV7-3 to TRBJ1-2; D might be TRBD1 (6 bases). The sample consisted of axillary lymph node tissue. The CDR3 loop is CASSPGAGVGYTF. The CDR3 bases are TGTGCCAGCAGTCCAGGGGCTGGAGTTGGCTACACCTTC.